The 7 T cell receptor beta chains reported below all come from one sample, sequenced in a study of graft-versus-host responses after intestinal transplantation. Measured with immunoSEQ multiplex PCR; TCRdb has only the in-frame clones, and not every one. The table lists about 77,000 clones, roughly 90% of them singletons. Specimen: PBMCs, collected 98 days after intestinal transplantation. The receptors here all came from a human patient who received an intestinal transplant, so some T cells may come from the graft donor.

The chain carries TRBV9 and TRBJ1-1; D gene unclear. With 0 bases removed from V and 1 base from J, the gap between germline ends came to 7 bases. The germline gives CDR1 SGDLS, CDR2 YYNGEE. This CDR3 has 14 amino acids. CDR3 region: CASSVEVKNTEAFF. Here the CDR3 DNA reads TGTGCCAGCAGCGTAGAAGTTAAGAACACTGAAGCTTTCTTT.

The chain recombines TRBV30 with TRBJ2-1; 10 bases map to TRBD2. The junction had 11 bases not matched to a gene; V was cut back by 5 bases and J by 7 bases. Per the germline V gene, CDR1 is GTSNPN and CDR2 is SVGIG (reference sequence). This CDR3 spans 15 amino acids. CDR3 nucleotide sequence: TGTGCCTGGGAATCCCTAGCGGGAGCAGGGAATGAGCAGTTCTTC. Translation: CAWESLAGAGNEQFF.

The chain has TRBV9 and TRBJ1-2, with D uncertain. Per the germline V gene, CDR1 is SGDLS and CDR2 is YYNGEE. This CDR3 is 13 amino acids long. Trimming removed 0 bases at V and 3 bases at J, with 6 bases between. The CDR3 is CASSVEVYYGYTF. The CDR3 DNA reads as TGTGCCAGCAGCGTAGAAGTATACTATGGCTACACCTTC.

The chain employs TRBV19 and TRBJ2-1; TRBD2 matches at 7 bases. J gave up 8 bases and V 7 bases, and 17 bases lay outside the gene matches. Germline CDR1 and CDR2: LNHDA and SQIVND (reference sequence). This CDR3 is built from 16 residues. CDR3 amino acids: CASTARRGSYTDEQFF. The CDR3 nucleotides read TGTGCCAGTACCGCTCGGCGGGGGTCGTACACAGATGAGCAGTTCTTC.

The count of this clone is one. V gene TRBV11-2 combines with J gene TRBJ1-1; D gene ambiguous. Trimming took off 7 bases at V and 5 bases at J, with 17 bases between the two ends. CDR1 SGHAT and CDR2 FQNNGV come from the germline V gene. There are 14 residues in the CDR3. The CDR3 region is CASTPDLLTTEAFF. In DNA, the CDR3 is TGTGCCAGCACCCCAGACCTTTTAACAACTGAAGCTTTCTTT.

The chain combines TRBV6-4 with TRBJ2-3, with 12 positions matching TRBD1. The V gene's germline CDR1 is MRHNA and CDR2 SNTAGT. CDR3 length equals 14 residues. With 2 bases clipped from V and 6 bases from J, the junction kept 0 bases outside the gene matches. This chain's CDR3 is CASSDGTGGDTQYF. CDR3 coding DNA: TGTGCCAGCAGTGACGGGACAGGGGGCGATACGCAGTATTTT.

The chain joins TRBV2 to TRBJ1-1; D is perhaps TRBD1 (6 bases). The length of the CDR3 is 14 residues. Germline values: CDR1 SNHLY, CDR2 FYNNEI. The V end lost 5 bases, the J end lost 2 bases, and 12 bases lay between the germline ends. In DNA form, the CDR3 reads TGTGCCAGCAGTTCACAGGGAGGTAACACTGAAGCTTTCTTT. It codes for CASSSQGGNTEAFF.